This T cell receptor (beta chain) is from a study of beta chain features in type 1 diabetes. Overall study results and limits: Healthy donors had naive, central memory and Treg TCRB repertoires that appeared less similar than those seen among patients.

This clone was seen a handful of times. Its antigen is not identified. Reverse transcribing all isolated RNA meant expressed TCRB transcripts were sequenced. The data were produced by immunoSEQ multiplex PCR, yet TCRdb's version contains in-frame clones alone and is incomplete. Of fewer than 250,000 clones in the sample, approximately 70% were seen once. J was trimmed by 2 bases and V by 5 bases; bases with no gene match: 16. The germline gives CDR1 LNHDA, CDR2 SQIVND (reference sequence). The CDR3 spans 20 residues. The specimen sequenced was naive CD4+ T cells from blood. The chain couples TRBV19 to TRBJ2-1; 12 nucleotides agree with TRBD2. The sequence was obtained from a young man in good health. CDR3 region: CASSPPPGQRLAGAYNEQFF. CDR3 nucleotide sequence: TGTGCCAGTAGTCCGCCCCCGGGACAGAGACTAGCGGGAGCCTACAATGAGCAGTTCTTC. Complete variable domain (other parts from reference TRBV19 and TRBJ2-1): DGGITQSPKYLFRKEGQNVTLSCEQNLNHDAMYWYRQDPGQGLRLIYYSQIVNDFQKGDIAEGYSVSREKKESFPLTVTSAQKNPTAFYLCASSPPPGQRLAGAYNEQFFGPGTRLTVL.